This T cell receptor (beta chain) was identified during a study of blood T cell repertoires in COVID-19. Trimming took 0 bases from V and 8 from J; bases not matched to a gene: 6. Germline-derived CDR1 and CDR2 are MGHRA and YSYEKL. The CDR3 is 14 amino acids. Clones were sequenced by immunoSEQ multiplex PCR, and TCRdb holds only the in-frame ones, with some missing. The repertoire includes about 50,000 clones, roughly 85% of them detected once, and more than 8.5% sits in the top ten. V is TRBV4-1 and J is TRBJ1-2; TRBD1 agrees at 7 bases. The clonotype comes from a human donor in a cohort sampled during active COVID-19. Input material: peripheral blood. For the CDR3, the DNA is TGCGCCAGCAGCCAAGATCGGGCAGGGGGAGGCTACACCTTC. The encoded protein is CASSQDRAGGGYTF.